The 5 T cell receptor beta chains presented below share a single source sample, sequenced in a study of cytomegalovirus exposure and HLA in healthy donors. PCR primers comprised 60 Vbeta and 13 Jbeta primers. Repertoires were generated with immunoSEQ multiplex PCR, while TCRdb's copy carries only in-frame clones and drops some. The table includes approximately 110,000 clones, around two thirds detected once. Material for sequencing was PBMCs. The receptors originated from a man in his thirties or forties in good health and CMV-seropositive.

The chain links TRBV2 to TRBJ2-7, with 11 bases fitting TRBD2. J lost 1 base, V lost 8 bases, and 7 bases had no gene match. Germline V gene sequence: CDR1 SNHLY, CDR2 FYNNEI. The CDR3 length is 15 residues. CDR3 DNA: TGTGCCAGCCTACCACGACTAGCGGGGTCCTACGAGCAGTACTTC. Protein product: CASLPRLAGSYEQYF.

V gene TRBV5-1 combines with J gene TRBJ2-2, with TRBD2 identical over 9 bases. CDR1 is SGHRS and CDR2 is YFSETQ in the germline V gene. The junction had 7 bases not matched to a gene; V was cut back by 0 bases and J by 7 bases. This CDR3 spans 16 amino acids. CDR3 loop: CASSLAGTSNGGELFF. CDR3 DNA sequence: TGCGCCAGCAGCTTGGCAGGGACTAGCAATGGCGGGGAGCTGTTTTTT.

V gene TRBV7-6 combines with J gene TRBJ2-3; 12 bases are a match to TRBD1. This CDR3 is built from 16 residues. CDR1 and CDR2 (germline): SGHVS, FNYEAQ. J gave up 3 bases and V 2 bases, and 3 bases lay outside the gene matches. The CDR3 region has the DNA TGTGCCAGCAGCTTACTGGGACAGGGGGCTACAGATACGCAGTATTTT. Translation: CASSLLGQGATDTQYF.

This clone showed up just once. This chain links TRBV5-1 with TRBJ2-5; 11 bases fit TRBD2. The germline V gene encodes CDR1 SGHRS and CDR2 YFSETQ. This CDR3 is built from 14 residues. The junction had 8 bases not matched to a gene; V was cut back by 2 bases and J by 11 bases. CDR3 nucleotides: TGCGCCAGCAGCTTTAGCGGGGGGGCCGGGGAGCAGTACTTC. This translates into CASSFSGGAGEQYF.

There are a few counts of this clone. The chain couples TRBV30 to TRBJ2-7, with a tentative D call TRBD2 (6 bases). V lost 3 bases and J 2 bases, leaving 14 bases between the germline ends. Looked up from germline, CDR1 is GTSNPN and CDR2 is SVGIG (reference sequence). This CDR3 region has 14 residues. CDR3 sequence reads: CAWRASGGTYEQYF. The CDR3 DNA is TGTGCCTGGAGGGCGTCTGGGGGGACCTACGAGCAGTACTTC.